This TCR beta chain was found in a study of cytomegalovirus exposure and HLA in healthy donors. Study details: In an early release, HLA-typed donors contributed 80 million to 95 million unique TCR sequences.

Study conclusions and caveats: The study recorded 150 to 200 TCR beta chains that were cytomegalovirus-associated.

Germline V lookup: CDR1 SGHTA, CDR2 FQGTGA. This CDR3 spans 13 amino acids. The V segment lost 2 bases and the J segment 3 bases; nucleotides outside the gene matches: 0. As to this clone: The antigen is undetermined.

PCR involved 60 Vbeta and 13 Jbeta primers. The table came from immunoSEQ multiplex PCR; TCRdb's copy has only in-frame clones and leaves some out. This sample has around 120,000 clones, with about 80% found just once. The TCR was taken from a woman in her 40s in good health and CMV-seropositive. V usage is TRBV7-3 and J usage is TRBJ2-7, with TRBD2 matching over 8 bases. Material: PBMCs. CDR3 DNA: TGTGCCAGCAGCTTAGCGGGGGGCTACGAGCAGTACTTC. It specifies CASSLAGGYEQYF. Drawing the rest from reference TRBV7-3 and TRBJ2-7, the complete variable domain is GAGVSQTPSNKVTEKGKYVELRCDPISGHTALYWYRQSLGQGPEFLIYFQGTGAADDSGLPNDRFFAVRPEGSVSTLKIQRTERGDSAVYLCASSLAGGYEQYFGPGTRLTVT.